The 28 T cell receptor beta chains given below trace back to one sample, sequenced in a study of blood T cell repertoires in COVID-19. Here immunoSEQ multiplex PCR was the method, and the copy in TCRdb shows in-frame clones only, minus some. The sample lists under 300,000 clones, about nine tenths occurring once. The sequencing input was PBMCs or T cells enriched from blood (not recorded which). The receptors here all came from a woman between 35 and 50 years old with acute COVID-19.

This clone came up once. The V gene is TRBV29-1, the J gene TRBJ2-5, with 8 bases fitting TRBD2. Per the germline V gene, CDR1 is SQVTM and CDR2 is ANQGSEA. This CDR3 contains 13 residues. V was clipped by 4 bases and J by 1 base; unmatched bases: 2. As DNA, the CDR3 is TGCAGCGTTGGGCGGGGGGCCCAAGAGACCCAGTACTTC. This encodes CSVGRGAQETQYF.

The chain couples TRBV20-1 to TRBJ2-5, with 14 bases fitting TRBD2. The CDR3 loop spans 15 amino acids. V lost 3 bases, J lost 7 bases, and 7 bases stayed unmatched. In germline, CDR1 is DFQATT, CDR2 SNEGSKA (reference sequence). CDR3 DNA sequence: TGCAGTGCTAGTGTGGGACTAGCGGGAGATCGGACCCAGTACTTC. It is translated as CSASVGLAGDRTQYF.

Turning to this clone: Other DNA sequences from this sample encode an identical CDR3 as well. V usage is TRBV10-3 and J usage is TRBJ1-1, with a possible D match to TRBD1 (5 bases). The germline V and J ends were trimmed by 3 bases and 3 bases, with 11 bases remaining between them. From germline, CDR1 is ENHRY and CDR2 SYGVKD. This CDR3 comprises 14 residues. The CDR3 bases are TGTGCCATCAGTGAATCTCGGGGGGACACTGAAGCTTTCTTT. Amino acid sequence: CAISESRGDTEAFF.

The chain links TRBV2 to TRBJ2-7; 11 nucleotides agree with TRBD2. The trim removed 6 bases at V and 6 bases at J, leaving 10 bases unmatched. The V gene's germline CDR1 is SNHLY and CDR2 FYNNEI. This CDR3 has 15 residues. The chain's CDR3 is CASRGTSGREGEQYV. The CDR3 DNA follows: TGTGCCAGCAGGGGTACTAGCGGGAGAGAGGGCGAGCAGTACGTC.

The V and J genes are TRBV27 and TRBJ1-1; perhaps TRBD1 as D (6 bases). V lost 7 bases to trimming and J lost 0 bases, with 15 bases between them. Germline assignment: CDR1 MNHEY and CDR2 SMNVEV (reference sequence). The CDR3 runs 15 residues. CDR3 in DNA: TGTGCCAGCATGCCCCAAAGACAGGTGAACACTGAAGCTTTCTTT. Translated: CASMPQRQVNTEAFF.

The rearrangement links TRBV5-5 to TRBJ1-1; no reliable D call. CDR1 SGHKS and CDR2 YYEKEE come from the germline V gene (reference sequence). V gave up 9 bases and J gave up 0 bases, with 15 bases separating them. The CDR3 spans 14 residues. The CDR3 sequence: CATSGVRVNTEAFF. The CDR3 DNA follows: TGTGCCACCAGTGGTGTTCGGGTGAACACTGAAGCTTTCTTT.

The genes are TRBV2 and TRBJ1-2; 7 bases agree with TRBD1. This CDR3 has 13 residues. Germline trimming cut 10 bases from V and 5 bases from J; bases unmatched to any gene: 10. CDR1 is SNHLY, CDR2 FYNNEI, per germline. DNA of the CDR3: TGTGCCACCCCCCGACAGGGCGAGTATGGCTACACCTTC. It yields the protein CATPRQGEYGYTF.

The CDR3 bases are TGTGCCAGCAGTTACTCCGGACAGGGCGCTGGAAACACCATATATTTT. The encoded protein is CASSYSGQGAGNTIYF. The V call is TRBV6-5, the J call TRBJ1-3; the match to TRBD1 covers 8 bases. This CDR3 is 16 amino acids long. J was trimmed by 2 bases and V by 0 bases; bases with no gene match: 3. Germline-derived CDR1 and CDR2 are MNHEY and SVGAGI.

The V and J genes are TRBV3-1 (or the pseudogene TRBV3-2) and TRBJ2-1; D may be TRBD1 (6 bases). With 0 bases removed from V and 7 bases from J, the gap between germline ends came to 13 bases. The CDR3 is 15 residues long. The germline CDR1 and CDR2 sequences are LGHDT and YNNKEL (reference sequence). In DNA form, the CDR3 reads TGTGCCAGCAGCCAAGATGGTAGAGGGGGAAATGAGCAGTTCTTC. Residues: CASSQDGRGGNEQFF.

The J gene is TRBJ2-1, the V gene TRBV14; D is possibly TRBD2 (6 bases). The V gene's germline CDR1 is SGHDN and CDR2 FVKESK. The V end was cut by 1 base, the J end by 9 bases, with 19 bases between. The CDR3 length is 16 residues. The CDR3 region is CASSQAWGRTNGEQFF. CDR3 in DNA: TGTGCCAGCAGCCAAGCCTGGGGGAGGACCAACGGTGAGCAGTTCTTC.

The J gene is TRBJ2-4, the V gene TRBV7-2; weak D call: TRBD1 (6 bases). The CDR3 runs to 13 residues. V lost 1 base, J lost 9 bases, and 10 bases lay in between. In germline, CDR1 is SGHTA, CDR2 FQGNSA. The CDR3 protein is CASSLGRGIIQYF. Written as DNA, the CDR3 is TGTGCCAGCAGCTTAGGCAGGGGTATCATTCAGTACTTC. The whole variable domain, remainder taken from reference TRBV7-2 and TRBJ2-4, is GAGVSQSPSNKVTEKGKDVELRCDPISGHTALYWYRQSLGQGLEFLIYFQGNSAPDKSGLPSDRFSAERTGGSVSTLTIQRTQQEDSAVYLCASSLGRGIIQYFGAGTRLSVL.

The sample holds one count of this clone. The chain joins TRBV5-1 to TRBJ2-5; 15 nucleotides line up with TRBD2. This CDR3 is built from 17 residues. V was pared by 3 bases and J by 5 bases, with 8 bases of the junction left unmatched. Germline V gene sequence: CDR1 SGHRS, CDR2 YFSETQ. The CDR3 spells CASSSRTSGGAFETQYF. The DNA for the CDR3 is TGCGCCAGCAGCTCAAGGACTAGCGGGGGGGCATTCGAGACCCAGTACTTC. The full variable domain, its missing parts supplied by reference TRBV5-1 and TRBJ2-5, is KAGVTQTPRYLIKTRGQQVTLSCSPISGHRSVSWYQQTPGQGLQFLFEYFSETQRNKGNFPGRFSGRQFSNSRSEMNVSTLELGDSALYLCASSSRTSGGAFETQYFGPGTRLLVL.

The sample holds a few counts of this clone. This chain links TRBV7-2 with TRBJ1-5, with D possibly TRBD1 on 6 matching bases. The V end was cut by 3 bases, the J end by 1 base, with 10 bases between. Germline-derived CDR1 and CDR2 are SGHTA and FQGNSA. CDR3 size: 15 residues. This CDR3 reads CASSFEGQSNQPQHF. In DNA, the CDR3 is TGTGCCAGCAGCTTTGAAGGACAGAGCAATCAGCCCCAGCATTTT.

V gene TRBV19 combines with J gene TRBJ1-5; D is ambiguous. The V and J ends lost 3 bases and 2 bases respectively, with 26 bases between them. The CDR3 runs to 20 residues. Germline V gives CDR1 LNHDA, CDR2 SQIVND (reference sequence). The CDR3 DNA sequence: TGTGCCAGTAGTATGGAGGCCGTCTGGCGTGTAATAGCTGGCAATCAGCCCCAGCATTTT. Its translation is CASSMEAVWRVIAGNQPQHF.

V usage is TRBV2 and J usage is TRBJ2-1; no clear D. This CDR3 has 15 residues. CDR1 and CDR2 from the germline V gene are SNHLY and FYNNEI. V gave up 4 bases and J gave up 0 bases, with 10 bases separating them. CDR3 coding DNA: TGTGCCAGCAGTGGGCTGACGGGCTCCTACAATGAGCAGTTCTTC. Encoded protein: CASSGLTGSYNEQFF.

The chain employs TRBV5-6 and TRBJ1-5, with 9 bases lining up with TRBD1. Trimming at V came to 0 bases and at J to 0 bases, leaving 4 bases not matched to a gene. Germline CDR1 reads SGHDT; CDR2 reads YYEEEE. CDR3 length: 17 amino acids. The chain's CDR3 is CASSLEEGQGSNQPQHF. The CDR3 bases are TGTGCCAGCAGCTTGGAAGAGGGACAGGGTAGCAATCAGCCCCAGCATTTT.

CDR3 amino acids: CASAGGTRLHEQFF. CDR3 nucleotides: TGTGCCAGCGCCGGGGGGACTAGGCTCCATGAGCAGTTCTTC. J is TRBJ2-1 and V is TRBV19; 8 positions agree with TRBD2. The germline CDR1 and CDR2 sequences are LNHDA and SQIVND (reference sequence). The CDR3 is made up of 14 amino acids. The V gene end was trimmed by 9 bases and the J gene end by 8 bases; junction bases not matched to a gene: 12.

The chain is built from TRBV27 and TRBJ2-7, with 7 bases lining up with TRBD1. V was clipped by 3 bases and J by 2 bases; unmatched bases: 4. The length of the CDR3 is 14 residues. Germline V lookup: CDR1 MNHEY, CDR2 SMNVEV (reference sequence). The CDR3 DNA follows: TGTGCCAGCAGTTTCAGACAGGGAGCCTACGAGCAGTACGTC. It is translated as CASSFRQGAYEQYV.

The CDR3 reads CASSLYGGNTEAFF. The CDR3 DNA follows: TGTGCCAGCAGCTTATATGGAGGGAACACTGAAGCTTTCTTT. J is TRBJ1-1 and V is TRBV7-2; D ambiguous. Trimming removed 2 bases from V and 1 base from J, with 8 bases in between. The length of the CDR3 is 14 residues. Per germline, CDR1 SGHTA and CDR2 FQGNSA. Supplemented by reference TRBV7-2 and TRBJ1-1, the full variable domain reads GAGVSQSPSNKVTEKGKDVELRCDPISGHTALYWYRQSLGQGLEFLIYFQGNSAPDKSGLPSDRFSAERTGGSVSTLTIQRTQQEDSAVYLCASSLYGGNTEAFFGQGTRLTVV.

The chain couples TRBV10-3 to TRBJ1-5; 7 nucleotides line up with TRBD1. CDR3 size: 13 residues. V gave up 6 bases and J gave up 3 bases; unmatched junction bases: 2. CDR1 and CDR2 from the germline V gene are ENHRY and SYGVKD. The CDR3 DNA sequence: TGTGCCATCAGGGACAGGTACAATCAGCCCCAGCATTTT. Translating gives CAIRDRYNQPQHF.

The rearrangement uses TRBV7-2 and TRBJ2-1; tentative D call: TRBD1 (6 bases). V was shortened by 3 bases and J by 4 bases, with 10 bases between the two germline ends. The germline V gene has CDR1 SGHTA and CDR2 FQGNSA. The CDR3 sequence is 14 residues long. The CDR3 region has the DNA TGTGCCAGCAGCTTGACAGGTTCTTACAATGAGCAGTTCTTC. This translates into CASSLTGSYNEQFF.

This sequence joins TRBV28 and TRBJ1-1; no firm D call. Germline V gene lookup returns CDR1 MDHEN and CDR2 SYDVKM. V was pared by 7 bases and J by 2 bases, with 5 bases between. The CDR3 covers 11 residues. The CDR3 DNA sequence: TGTGCCAGCACCGTCAACACTGAAGCTTTCTTT. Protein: CASTVNTEAFF.

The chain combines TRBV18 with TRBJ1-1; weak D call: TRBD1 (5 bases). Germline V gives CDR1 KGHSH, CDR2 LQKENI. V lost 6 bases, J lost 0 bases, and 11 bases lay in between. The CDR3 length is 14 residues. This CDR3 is CASSGGRLNTEAFF. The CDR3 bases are TGTGCCAGCTCGGGGGGACGGCTGAACACTGAAGCTTTCTTT.

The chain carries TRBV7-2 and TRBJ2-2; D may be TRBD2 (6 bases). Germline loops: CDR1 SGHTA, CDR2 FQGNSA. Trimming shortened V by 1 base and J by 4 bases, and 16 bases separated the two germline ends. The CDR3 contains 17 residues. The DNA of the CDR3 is TGTGCCAGCAGCTTAGTCCCAGCGGGTCCGTCCACCGGGGAGCTGTTTTTT. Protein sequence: CASSLVPAGPSTGELFF.

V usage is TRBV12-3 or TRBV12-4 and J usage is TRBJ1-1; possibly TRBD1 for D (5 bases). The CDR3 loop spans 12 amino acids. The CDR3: CATRGGNTEAFF. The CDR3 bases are TGTGCTACGCGGGGGGGGAACACTGAAGCTTTCTTT.

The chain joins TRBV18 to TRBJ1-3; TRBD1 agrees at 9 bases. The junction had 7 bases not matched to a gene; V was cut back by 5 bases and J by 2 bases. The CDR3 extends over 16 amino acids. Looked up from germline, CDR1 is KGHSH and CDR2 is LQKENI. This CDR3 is CASSKGQGPAGNTIYF. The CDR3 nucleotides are TGTGCCAGCTCAAAGGGACAGGGCCCAGCTGGAAACACCATATATTTT.

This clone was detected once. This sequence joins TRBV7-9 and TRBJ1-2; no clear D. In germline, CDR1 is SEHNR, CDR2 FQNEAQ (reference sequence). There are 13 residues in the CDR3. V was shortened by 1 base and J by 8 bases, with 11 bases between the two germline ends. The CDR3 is CASSLGGPRGYTF. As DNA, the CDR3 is TGTGCCAGCAGCTTAGGAGGGCCTAGGGGCTACACCTTC.

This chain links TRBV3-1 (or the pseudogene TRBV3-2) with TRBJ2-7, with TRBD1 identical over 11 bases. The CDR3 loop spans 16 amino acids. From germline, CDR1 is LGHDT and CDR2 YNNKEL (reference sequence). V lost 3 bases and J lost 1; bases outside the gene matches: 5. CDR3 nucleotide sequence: TGTGCCAGCAGCCAGGACAGGGGGCGGTCGTCCTACGAGCAGTACTTC. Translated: CASSQDRGRSSYEQYF.